This T cell receptor beta chain appears in the sequencing data of a study of CD8 T cells in ankylosing spondylitis. TCRdb processed the 5' RACE reads anew with MiXCR; each CDR3 protein has one entry. The sample consists of around 7,000 distinct CDR3 sequences, 2.8% of them appearing once. Study results and limitations: Reactive arthritis synovial fluid and blood were previously reported to contain some motif variants.

This clonotype was found many times. Its cognate antigen is unknown. Germline CDR1 reads SGDLS; CDR2 reads YYNGEE. The V end was cut by 0 bases, the J end by 0 bases, with 11 bases between. The CDR3 has 16 amino acids. The chain has TRBV9 and TRBJ2-3; TRBD1 is a possible D gene (5 bases). This TCR was recovered from a female donor with ankylosing spondylitis or in good health (not recorded which). The sample taken for sequencing was blood, either unsorted or a sorted T cell fraction (not recorded which). This CDR3 reads CASSVGSGWSTDTQYF. The CDR3 DNA sequence: TGTGCCAGCAGCGTAGGCTCAGGGTGGAGCACAGATACGCAGTATTTT.